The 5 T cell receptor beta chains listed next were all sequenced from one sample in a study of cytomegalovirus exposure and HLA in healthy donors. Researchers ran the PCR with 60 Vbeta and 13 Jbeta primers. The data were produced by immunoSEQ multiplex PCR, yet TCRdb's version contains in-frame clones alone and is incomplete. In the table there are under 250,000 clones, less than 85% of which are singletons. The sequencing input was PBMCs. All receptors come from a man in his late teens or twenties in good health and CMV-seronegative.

CDR3 sequence reads: CAWNGGTDTGELFF. Written as DNA, the CDR3 is TGTGCCTGGAACGGAGGGACAGACACCGGGGAGCTGTTTTTT. The chain joins TRBV30 to TRBJ2-2, with D tentatively TRBD1 (7 bases). The CDR3 has 14 residues. V lost 4 bases, J lost 3 bases, and 12 bases lay in between. In germline, CDR1 is GTSNPN, CDR2 SVGIG (reference sequence).

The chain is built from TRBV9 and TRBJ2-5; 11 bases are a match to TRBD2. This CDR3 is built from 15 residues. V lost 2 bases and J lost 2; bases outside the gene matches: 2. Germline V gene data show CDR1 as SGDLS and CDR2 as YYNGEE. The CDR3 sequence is CASSVGTSGQETQYF. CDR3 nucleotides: TGTGCCAGCAGCGTCGGGACTAGCGGACAAGAGACCCAGTACTTC.

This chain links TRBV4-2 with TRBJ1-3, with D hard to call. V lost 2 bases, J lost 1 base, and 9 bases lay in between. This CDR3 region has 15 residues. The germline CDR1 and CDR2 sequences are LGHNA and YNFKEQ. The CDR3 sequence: CASSQSTGSGNTIYF. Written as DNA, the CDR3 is TGTGCCAGCAGCCAATCGACGGGATCTGGAAACACCATATATTTT.

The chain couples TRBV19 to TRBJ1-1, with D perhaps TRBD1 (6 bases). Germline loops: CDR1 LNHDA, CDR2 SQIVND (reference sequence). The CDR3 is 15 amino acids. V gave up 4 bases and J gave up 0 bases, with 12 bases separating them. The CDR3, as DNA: TGTGCCAGTAGTACGGGCAGGGGCCTGAACACTGAAGCTTTCTTT. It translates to CASSTGRGLNTEAFF.

DNA of the CDR3: TGCGCCAGCAGCTACAGGGGGGAAGGGTCCAACGAGCAGTACTTC. Translated: CASSYRGEGSNEQYF. The V and J genes are TRBV5-1 and TRBJ2-7, with 8 nucleotides matching TRBD1. The CDR3 totals 15 residues. CDR1 and CDR2 (germline): SGHRS, YFSETQ. The junction had 10 bases not matched to a gene; V was cut back by 3 bases and J by 5 bases.